These 5 T cell receptor beta chains share one sample of origin, sequenced in a study of early T cells in non-severe SARS-CoV-2 infection. Each CDR3 protein gets one entry after TCRdb re-called the 5' RACE reads with MiXCR. In the table there are fewer than 85,000 distinct CDR3 sequences, 11% of which are singletons. The starting material was whole blood, obtained at baseline. The receptors were sampled from an adult who was a healthcare worker with PCR-confirmed SARS-CoV-2 infection or an uninfected control (not recorded which).

This clonotype was observed a few times. This chain joins TRBV5-5 and TRBJ2-3, with D tentatively TRBD1 or TRBD2 (5 bases each). The germline V and J ends were trimmed by 4 bases and 1 base, with 7 bases remaining between them. Germline CDR1 is SGHKS and CDR2 is YYEKEE (reference sequence). The CDR3 sequence is 13 residues long. CDR3 coding DNA: TGTGCCAGCAGCAGGGACGGCACAGATACGCAGTATTTT. Protein sequence: CASSRDGTDTQYF.

This clonotype was counted a few times. This chain connects TRBV25-1 to TRBJ1-2, with unresolved D. V was clipped by 3 bases and J by 2 bases, with 4 bases between them. The CDR3 contains 12 residues. The germline gives CDR1 MGHDK, CDR2 SYGVNS. CDR3 nucleotide sequence: TGTGCCAGCAGTGACCGCAACTATGGCTACACCTTC. Translated: CASSDRNYGYTF.

There are many counts of this clonotype. This chain joins TRBV28 and TRBJ2-3; D uncertain. Germline V lookup: CDR1 MDHEN, CDR2 SYDVKM. CDR3 length equals 12 residues. V lost 11 bases to trimming and J lost 4 bases, with 13 bases between them. The CDR3: CAWAENSDTQYF. Written as DNA, the CDR3 is TGTGCCTGGGCAGAAAATTCAGATACGCAGTATTTT.

A few counts support this clonotype. The chain carries TRBV18 and TRBJ1-2; D is unclear. Germline V gene sequence: CDR1 KGHSH, CDR2 LQKENI. Trimming shortened V by 6 bases and J by 8 bases, and 16 bases separated the two germline ends. CDR3 length: 13 residues. CDR3 sequence reads: CASSHDHDRGYTF. The CDR3 DNA reads as TGTGCCAGCTCCCACGACCACGATCGAGGCTACACCTTC. The full variable domain, rest sourced from reference TRBV18 and TRBJ1-2, is NAGVMQNPRHLVRRRGQEARLRCSPMKGHSHVYWYRQLPEEGLKFMVYLQKENIIDESGMPKERFSAEFPKEGPSILRIQQVVRGDSAAYFCASSHDHDRGYTFGSGTRLTVV.

This clonotype came up many times. The genes are TRBV19 and TRBJ2-6; D gene unclear. V dropped 7 bases and J dropped 3 bases, with 22 bases sitting between them. The germline gives CDR1 LNHDA, CDR2 SQIVND (reference sequence). This CDR3 has 18 amino acids. CDR3 nucleotide sequence: TGTGCCAGTACTGATAGTGGACGGGCGCCAGGTGGGGCCAACGTCCTGACTTTC. Translated: CASTDSGRAPGGANVLTF.